Following are 27 T cell receptor beta chains from one sample sequenced in a study of blood T cell repertoires in COVID-19. Using immunoSEQ multiplex PCR, the repertoire was profiled, and TCRdb retains in-frame clones only, with some absent. The sample records approximately 110,000 clones, 65% to 90% being singletons. The sequenced sample consisted of peripheral blood. The receptors derive from a man in his forties or fifties with acute or convalescent COVID-19.

The chain couples TRBV7-3 to TRBJ2-2; TRBD1 agrees at 8 bases. Germline CDR1 is SGHTA and CDR2 is FQGTGA. V gave up 3 bases and J gave up 8 bases; unmatched junction bases: 2. CDR3 size: 13 residues. This CDR3 reads CASSFRQGGELFF. The CDR3 DNA reads TGTGCCAGCAGCTTCCGACAGGGGGGGGAGCTGTTTTTT.

Written as DNA, the CDR3 is TGTGCCGGAGACGAGGGCCCTGAAGCTTTCTTT. Its translation: CAGDEGPEAFF. The rearrangement links TRBV7-6 to TRBJ1-1; D remains ambiguous. CDR1 and CDR2 from the germline V gene are SGHVS and FNYEAQ. CDR3 length equals 11 residues. V was clipped by 11 bases and J by 6 bases, with 13 bases between them.

The chain carries TRBV5-4 and TRBJ2-2; D unresolved. The germline gives CDR1 SGHNT, CDR2 YYREEE (reference sequence). V was trimmed by 0 bases and J by 3 bases, leaving 12 bases between them. CDR3 length: 16 residues. The CDR3 sequence is CASSLDIIPDTGELFF. For the CDR3, the DNA is TGTGCCAGCAGCTTGGACATTATCCCCGACACCGGGGAGCTGTTTTTT.

The chain recombines TRBV2 with TRBJ2-7; 10 positions agree with TRBD1. The CDR3 totals 13 residues. Germline values: CDR1 SNHLY, CDR2 FYNNEI. V gave up 5 bases and J gave up 3 bases; unmatched junction bases: 1. The CDR3 sequence is CASSWDRGYEQYF. The CDR3 bases are TGTGCCAGCAGTTGGGACAGGGGCTACGAGCAGTACTTC.

This clone is a singleton in its sample. This chain links TRBV12-3 or TRBV12-4 with TRBJ2-5; D gene unclear. V lost 3 bases and J 3 bases, leaving 2 bases between the germline ends. CDR3 length: 11 residues. The CDR3 region is CASSFKETQYF. The CDR3 coding sequence is TGTGCCAGCAGTTTTAAAGAGACCCAGTACTTC.

This clone has a handful of counts. The V and J genes are TRBV19 and TRBJ2-7; D uncertain. Germline loops: CDR1 LNHDA, CDR2 SQIVND (reference sequence). This CDR3 contains 15 residues. V shed 3 bases and J shed 3 bases, with 15 bases lying between them. The CDR3 sequence is CASSMWNRRIYEQYF. CDR3 coding DNA: TGTGCCAGTAGTATGTGGAACAGACGAATCTACGAGCAGTACTTC.

CDR3 in DNA: TGTGCCAGCAGCTCCCGCCGGGGACAAGGGGCCTACACCTTC. Encoded protein: CASSSRRGQGAYTF. V usage is TRBV7-2 and J usage is TRBJ1-2; perhaps TRBD1 as D (6 bases). The CDR3 consists of 14 residues. The V and J ends lost 4 bases and 10 bases respectively, with 19 bases between them. CDR1 and CDR2 (germline): SGHTA, FQGNSA.

The V gene is TRBV9, the J gene TRBJ1-6, with 7 bases lining up with TRBD1. Trimming cost V 1 base and J 8 bases; bases outside gene matches: 6. The CDR3 runs to 15 residues. Germline CDR1 SGDLS, CDR2 YYNGEE. The CDR3 region has the DNA TGTGCCAGCAGCGTACTCCAGGGGGAGGATTCACCCCTCCACTTT. Amino acids: CASSVLQGEDSPLHF.

This clone was counted a few times. The chain combines TRBV19 with TRBJ1-5; D may be TRBD1 (5 bases). The CDR3 is made up of 15 amino acids. V was pared by 8 bases and J by 0 bases, with 14 bases between. Per the germline V gene, CDR1 is LNHDA and CDR2 is SQIVND (reference sequence). CDR3 region: CASSGTSYSNQPQHF. DNA of the CDR3: TGTGCCAGTTCCGGGACTTCCTATAGCAATCAGCCCCAGCATTTT.

The V call is TRBV3-1 (or the pseudogene TRBV3-2), the J call TRBJ1-5; TRBD1 might be the D (6 bases). CDR3 length: 16 residues. Trimming took 0 bases from V and 0 from J, leaving 9 bases between them. Germline V gives CDR1 LGHDT, CDR2 YNNKEL (reference sequence). CDR3 region: CASSQDGQYSNQPQHF. CDR3 coding DNA: TGTGCCAGCAGCCAAGATGGACAGTATAGCAATCAGCCCCAGCATTTT.

The V call is TRBV20-1, the J call TRBJ2-1, with unresolved D. Germline values: CDR1 DFQATT, CDR2 SNEGSKA (reference sequence). The CDR3 loop spans 11 amino acids. V shed 8 bases and J shed 10 bases, with 15 bases lying between them. CDR3 nucleotide sequence: TGCAGTACCGACTCCTACCCGGAGCAGTTCTTC. It encodes CSTDSYPEQFF.

The V gene is TRBV6-2 or TRBV6-3, the J gene TRBJ2-7, with TRBD2 matching over 9 bases. Trimming at V came to 0 bases and at J to 2 bases, leaving 5 bases not matched to a gene. Per germline, CDR1 MNHEY and CDR2 SVGEGT. This CDR3 is built from 16 residues. The DNA of the CDR3 is TGTGCCAGCAGTTACTCGCGGGAGGGACCAGCCTACGAGCAGTACTTC. Translation: CASSYSREGPAYEQYF.

The rearrangement uses TRBV27 and TRBJ2-2, with 7 bases matching TRBD2. From germline, CDR1 is MNHEY and CDR2 SMNVEV (reference sequence). J gave up 2 bases and V 0 bases, and 3 bases lay outside the gene matches. The CDR3 has 16 amino acids. In nucleotides, the CDR3 is TGTGCCAGCAGTTTATCGACGGGGGGTAACACCGGGGAGCTGTTTTTT. It specifies CASSLSTGGNTGELFF.

The V gene is TRBV7-6, the J gene TRBJ2-3; 11 nucleotides line up with TRBD2. Germline V gene data show CDR1 as SGHVS and CDR2 as FNYEAQ. The CDR3 covers 16 residues. Trimming cost V 4 bases and J 9 bases; bases outside gene matches: 12. The CDR3 here is CASSSSGGLAARTQYF. The CDR3 nucleotides read TGTGCCAGCAGCTCATCCGGGGGACTAGCGGCAAGGACGCAGTATTTT.

This sequence joins TRBV27 and TRBJ1-4; D is undetermined. The CDR3 has 15 amino acids. Trimming took 0 bases from V and 6 from J, leaving 11 bases between them. Per the germline V gene, CDR1 is MNHEY and CDR2 is SMNVEV (reference sequence). The CDR3 reads CASSLSPATDEKLFF. CDR3 coding DNA: TGTGCCAGCAGTTTATCCCCTGCTACGGATGAAAAACTGTTTTTT.

This clone was observed a single time. The chain uses TRBV6-5 and TRBJ1-1; perhaps TRBD1 as D (6 bases). This CDR3 spans 15 amino acids. In germline, CDR1 is MNHEY, CDR2 SVGAGI. V was pared by 5 bases and J by 4 bases, with 17 bases between. CDR3 nucleotide sequence: TGTGCCAGCAGTCACCCTCTGGGGGGGGCCACTGAAGCTTTCTTT. Amino acid sequence: CASSHPLGGATEAFF.

This clone was found a few times. V usage is TRBV5-1 and J usage is TRBJ2-1; TRBD2 matches at 15 bases. V was pared by 3 bases and J by 9 bases, with 1 base of the junction left unmatched. Germline-derived CDR1 and CDR2 are SGHRS and YFSETQ. The CDR3 is 14 residues long. DNA of the CDR3: TGCGCCAGCAGCTGGACTAGCGGGAGGGGTGAGCAGTTCTTC. This sequence encodes CASSWTSGRGEQFF.

This clone occurred a few times. The rearrangement joins TRBV4-1 to TRBJ2-7; TRBD2 agrees at 11 bases. Unmatched junction bases numbered 5, after V lost 2 bases and J lost 5 bases. The germline V gene encodes CDR1 MGHRA and CDR2 YSYEKL. The CDR3 length is 15 residues. In DNA, the CDR3 is TGCGCCAGCAGCCAACCTAGCGGGAGGCTAGACGAGCAGTACTTC. Amino acid sequence: CASSQPSGRLDEQYF.

The chain combines TRBV7-3 with TRBJ2-7; perhaps TRBD2 as D (6 bases). With 5 bases removed from V and 5 bases from J, the gap between germline ends came to 19 bases. This CDR3 is built from 15 residues. Germline-derived CDR1 and CDR2 are SGHTA and FQGTGA. In DNA form, the CDR3 reads TGTGCCAGCAGCGCAACTAGCAGCCCTTTTGACGAGCAGTACTTC. Its protein is CASSATSSPFDEQYF.

The chain is built from TRBV28 and TRBJ2-6; perhaps TRBD1 as D (6 bases). Between the trimmed V and J ends, which lost 3 bases and 2 bases, there was a span of 11 bases. CDR1 is MDHEN and CDR2 is SYDVKM in the germline V gene. This CDR3 has 16 residues. The chain's CDR3 is CASSFVGAAGANVLTF. CDR3 nucleotide sequence: TGTGCCAGCAGTTTCGTGGGGGCTGCTGGGGCCAACGTCCTGACTTTC.

The chain employs TRBV7-9 and TRBJ1-5, with TRBD1 matching over 8 bases. Germline V gene lookup returns CDR1 SEHNR and CDR2 FQNEAQ (reference sequence). The J segment lost 6 bases and the V segment lost 4 bases, leaving 8 bases of the junction unmatched. This CDR3 comprises 15 residues. CDR3 amino acids: CASSSGGQGGQPQHF. Written as DNA, the CDR3 is TGTGCCAGCAGCTCCGGCGGACAGGGTGGTCAGCCCCAGCATTTT.

This chain uses TRBV4-1 with TRBJ1-1; tentatively, D is TRBD1 (6 bases). The CDR3 spans 16 residues. Germline V gene sequence: CDR1 MGHRA, CDR2 YSYEKL. Trimming left V 2 bases short and J 5 bases short, with 18 bases between. Here the CDR3 reads CASSQTPGEFGTEAFF. Here the CDR3 DNA reads TGCGCCAGCAGCCAAACGCCAGGGGAATTCGGGACTGAAGCTTTCTTT.

The CDR3 nucleotides read TGTGCCAGCATTTTAGGGGGCCTGGGCAATCAGCCCCAGCATTTT. Its protein is CASILGGLGNQPQHF. The rearrangement links TRBV6-5 to TRBJ1-5, with 7 nucleotides matching TRBD1. This CDR3 spans 15 amino acids. CDR1 MNHEY and CDR2 SVGAGI come from the germline V gene. Trimming took 7 bases from V and 2 from J; bases not matched to a gene: 8.

The chain has TRBV19 and TRBJ1-5; the match to TRBD1 covers 8 bases. V shed 7 bases, J shed 6 bases, and the junction held 5 bases outside the gene matches. The CDR3 is made up of 13 amino acids. Germline V CDR1 and CDR2: LNHDA, SQIVND (reference sequence). The CDR3 loop reads CASTTGTGQPQHF. The CDR3, as DNA: TGTGCCAGTACTACAGGGACAGGTCAGCCCCAGCATTTT.

J is TRBJ2-2 and V is TRBV6-5, with unresolved D. This CDR3 has 16 residues. Trimming stripped 3 bases from V and 7 bases from J, with 18 bases between. Germline V gives CDR1 MNHEY, CDR2 SVGAGI. CDR3 protein: CASSYWSARVGGELFF. The CDR3 DNA follows: TGTGCCAGCAGTTATTGGAGCGCCCGGGTGGGCGGGGAGCTGTTTTTT.

The chain couples TRBV11-3 to TRBJ2-1; D perhaps matches TRBD2 (5 bases). The V gene lost 5 bases and the J gene lost 0 bases, with 8 bases spanning the gap. Germline V gives CDR1 SGHNT, CDR2 YENEEA. The CDR3 runs 14 residues. Here the CDR3 reads CASSADFSYNEQFF. The CDR3 DNA follows: TGTGCCAGCAGCGCGGACTTCTCCTACAATGAGCAGTTCTTC.

The CDR3 region is CASSEYQGYGYTF. The CDR3 coding sequence is TGTGCCAGCAGCGAATATCAGGGTTACGGCTACACCTTC. This chain uses TRBV7-8 with TRBJ1-2; maybe TRBD1 (5 bases). V was trimmed by 5 bases and J by 8 bases, leaving 15 bases between them. Germline CDR1 and CDR2: SGHVS and FQNEAQ. The CDR3 has 13 residues.